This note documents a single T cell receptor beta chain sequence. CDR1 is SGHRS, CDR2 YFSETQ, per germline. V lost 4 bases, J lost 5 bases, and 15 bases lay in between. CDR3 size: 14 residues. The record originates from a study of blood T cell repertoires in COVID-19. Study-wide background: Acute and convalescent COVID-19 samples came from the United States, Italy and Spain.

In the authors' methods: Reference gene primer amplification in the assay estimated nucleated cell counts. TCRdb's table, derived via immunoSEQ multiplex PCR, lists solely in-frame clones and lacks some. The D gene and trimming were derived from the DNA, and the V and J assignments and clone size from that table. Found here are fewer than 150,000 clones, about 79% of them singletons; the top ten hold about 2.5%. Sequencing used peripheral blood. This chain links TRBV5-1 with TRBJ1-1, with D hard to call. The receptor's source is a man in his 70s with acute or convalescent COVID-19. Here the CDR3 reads CASSPGLPGTEAFF. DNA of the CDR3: TGCGCCAGCAGCCCGGGCCTCCCGGGGACTGAAGCTTTCTTT.